These 18 T cell receptor beta chains were all obtained from the same sample, sequenced in a study of T-cell reconstitution after alpha-beta-depleted transplantation in children. Construction of the TCRbeta library involved unique molecular identifiers. TCRdb redid the calling of the PCR reads with MiXCR, one entry per CDR3 protein. There are some 200,000 distinct CDR3 sequences in the sample; roughly 15% occur only once, and under 15% lies in the top ten. Sample: PBMCs from the stem cell graft donor, taken from the stem cell graft. These receptors all come from a human donor who donated a stem cell graft to a child with acute lymphoblastic leukemia.

This clonotype was detected ten times or more. This chain's CDR3 is CASMYGGVDTEAFF. In DNA form, the CDR3 reads TGCGCCAGCATGTACGGGGGAGTGGACACTGAAGCTTTCTTT. The rearrangement uses TRBV10-2 and TRBJ1-1; tentatively, D is TRBD1 (5 bases). The germline V and J ends were trimmed by 7 bases and 3 bases, with 15 bases remaining between them. CDR1 is WSHSY, CDR2 SAAADI, per germline. CDR3 size: 14 residues.

The rearrangement uses TRBV20-1 and TRBJ1-5; no clear D gene. Trimming pared 3 bases from V and 1 base from J, leaving 7 bases between. Germline CDR1 and CDR2: DFQATT and SNEGSKA (reference sequence). The CDR3 length is 13 residues. Here the CDR3 DNA reads TGCAGTGCTAGTTGGGCGAGCAATCAGCCCCAGCATTTT. Its translation is CSASWASNQPQHF.

This chain joins TRBV20-1 and TRBJ1-5; D is possibly TRBD1 (5 bases). Trimming took off 2 bases at V and 4 bases at J, with 21 bases between the two ends. CDR1 DFQATT and CDR2 SNEGSKA come from the germline V gene (reference sequence). The CDR3 is 17 amino acids. CDR3 in DNA: TGCAGTGCTAGAAACGGCCAGACCACCGGGGGGAATCAGCCCCAGCATTTT. Its translation is CSARNGQTTGGNQPQHF.

This clonotype was seen repeatedly, ten times or more. The chain carries TRBV28 and TRBJ2-7; D is uncertain. Germline V CDR1 and CDR2: MDHEN, SYDVKM. CDR3 size: 15 residues. Deletions cut 5 bases from V and 0 bases from J, with 14 bases between. CDR3 in amino acids: CASSGIQAPSYEQYF. The CDR3 region has the DNA TGTGCCAGCAGTGGGATCCAGGCCCCCTCCTACGAGCAGTACTTC.

This clonotype was recorded at least ten times. The rearrangement joins TRBV7-8 to TRBJ1-6; 8 bases are shared with TRBD1. V lost 5 bases, J lost 10 bases, and 10 bases stayed unmatched. Germline loops: CDR1 SGHVS, CDR2 FQNEAQ. The CDR3 spans 15 residues. CDR3 sequence reads: CASSDRQGKWSPLHF. CDR3 bases: TGTGCCAGCAGCGATCGACAGGGGAAGTGGTCACCCCTCCACTTT.

This clonotype was found many times. The rearrangement links TRBV20-1 to TRBJ1-4, with TRBD1 as a possible D gene (5 bases). Germline lookup yields CDR1 DFQATT and CDR2 SNEGSKA (reference sequence). The CDR3 is made up of 14 amino acids. The V end lost 2 bases, the J end lost 8 bases, and 15 bases lay between the germline ends. The CDR3: CSARTTEGVEKLFF. As DNA, the CDR3 is TGCAGTGCTAGAACGACAGAGGGAGTCGAAAAACTGTTTTTT.

This clonotype was counted at least ten times. This chain uses TRBV12-3 or TRBV12-4 with TRBJ2-2, with 7 bases fitting TRBD2. CDR3 size: 15 residues. V lost 5 bases to trimming and J lost 0 bases; unmatched junction nucleotides: 3. CDR3 DNA: TGTGCCAGCAGTCCTAGCGGTGCGAACACCGGGGAGCTGTTTTTT. Its protein product is CASSPSGANTGELFF.

This clonotype has a count of ten or more. The chain uses TRBV5-1 and TRBJ2-2; 7 nucleotides agree with TRBD1. This CDR3 region has 15 residues. V lost 2 bases to trimming and J lost 5 bases; unmatched junction nucleotides: 6. Germline CDR1 and CDR2: SGHRS and YFSETQ. CDR3 coding DNA: TGCGCCAGCAGCTTCCGACAGGGAAGTACCGGGGAGCTGTTTTTT. It yields the protein CASSFRQGSTGELFF.

In this sample, this clonotype turned up many times. This sequence joins TRBV5-1 and TRBJ2-7; 13 positions agree with TRBD2. CDR1 SGHRS and CDR2 YFSETQ come from the germline V gene. The CDR3 extends over 17 amino acids. J gave up 3 bases and V 4 bases, and 10 bases lay outside the gene matches. CDR3 residues: CASSPGLAGDGVYEQYF. In DNA, the CDR3 is TGCGCCAGCAGCCCCGGACTAGCGGGAGATGGTGTCTACGAGCAGTACTTC. Drawing the rest from reference TRBV5-1 and TRBJ2-7, the complete variable domain is KAGVTQTPRYLIKTRGQQVTLSCSPISGHRSVSWYQQTPGQGLQFLFEYFSETQRNKGNFPGRFSGRQFSNSRSEMNVSTLELGDSALYLCASSPGLAGDGVYEQYFGPGTRLTVT.

This clonotype was seen only a few times. The chain is built from TRBV5-1 and TRBJ2-1, with 8 bases aligning to TRBD2. CDR1 SGHRS and CDR2 YFSETQ come from the germline V gene. V shed 5 bases and J 7 bases; nucleotides not matched to a gene: 5. The CDR3 covers 13 residues. The DNA of the CDR3 is TGCGCCAGCAGTAGGGGACTAGAGAATGAGCAGTTCTTC. Translated, it gives CASSRGLENEQFF.

The chain recombines TRBV6-1 with TRBJ1-1; no clear D gene. CDR1 is MNHNS and CDR2 is SASEGT in the germline V gene. V gave up 2 bases and J gave up 0 bases, with 10 bases separating them. The CDR3 spans 15 residues. CDR3 residues: CASSEYLNMNTEAFF. In nucleotides, the CDR3 is TGTGCCAGCAGTGAATACCTTAACATGAACACTGAAGCTTTCTTT.

There are many counts of this clonotype. This chain connects TRBV29-1 to TRBJ2-3, with D possibly matching TRBD2 (5 bases). The V end was cut by 3 bases, the J end by 0 bases, with 10 bases between. Per the germline V gene, CDR1 is SQVTM and CDR2 is ANQGSEA. CDR3 length: 14 amino acids. CDR3 region: CSVDVKRSTDTQYF. The DNA for the CDR3 is TGCAGCGTTGATGTTAAGCGGAGCACAGATACGCAGTATTTT.

Notes on this clonotype: One end of the junction is discordant with germline, which a read error may explain. V is TRBV18 and J is TRBJ1-5; D unclear. CDR3 length: 14 residues. Germline V gene lookup returns CDR1 KGHSH and CDR2 LQKENI. The CDR3 loop is CASSPQGSNQHQHF. CDR3 bases: TGTGCCAGCTCACCACAAGGGAGCAATCAGCACCAGCATTTT.

Remarks on this clonotype: A read error may be the cause here, since a much bigger clone is one base away. The chain carries TRBV7-8 and TRBJ2-1, with D unresolved. The CDR3 is made up of 12 amino acids. In germline, CDR1 is SGHVS, CDR2 FQNEAQ. V gave up 3 bases and J gave up 7 bases, with 7 bases separating them. CDR3 bases: TGTGCCAGCAGCTTCACAAGAAATGAGCAGTTCTTC. It codes for CASSFTRNEQFF.

This clonotype was counted many times. This chain uses TRBV12-3 or TRBV12-4 with TRBJ2-7; 12 bases align to TRBD2. Germline trimming cut 6 bases from V and 0 bases from J; bases unmatched to any gene: 3. The CDR3 consists of 15 residues. The CDR3 DNA follows: TGTGCCAGCAGAACGGGACTAGCGGGCTCCTACGAGCAGTACTTC. This gives the protein CASRTGLAGSYEQYF.

This clonotype was seen only a few times. The rearrangement uses TRBV5-1 and TRBJ1-2; possible D gene TRBD1, 5 bases. CDR3 size: 15 residues. Between the trimmed V and J ends, which lost 4 bases and 3 bases, there was a span of 16 bases. Germline loops: CDR1 SGHRS, CDR2 YFSETQ. Written as DNA, the CDR3 is TGCGCCAGCAGCCCGGACATTGTCGAGGACTATGGCTACACCTTC. This gives the protein CASSPDIVEDYGYTF.

The chain employs TRBV2 and TRBJ2-3; weak D call: TRBD1 (5 bases). Per germline, CDR1 SNHLY and CDR2 FYNNEI. There are 14 residues in the CDR3. The V end lost 6 bases, the J end lost 0 bases, and 10 bases lay between the germline ends. CDR3 coding DNA: TGTGCCAGCAGACCGGCAGGGAGCACAGATACGCAGTATTTT. This translates into CASRPAGSTDTQYF.

A few counts support this clonotype. J is TRBJ2-5 and V is TRBV5-5; TRBD1 is a possible D gene (8 bases). Trimming shortened V by 1 base and J by 5 bases, and 18 bases separated the two germline ends. The CDR3 is made up of 16 amino acids. Germline V gene sequence: CDR1 SGHKS, CDR2 YYEKEE (reference sequence). The CDR3 region has the DNA TGTGCCAGCAGCTTGCCCCCTGGACAGGGAGGGGAGACCCAGTACTTC. Translated: CASSLPPGQGGETQYF.